The 29 T cell receptor beta chains below all came from one sample that was sequenced in a study of cytomegalovirus exposure and HLA in healthy donors. The PCR was carried out with 60 Vbeta primers and 13 Jbeta primers. The repertoire was sequenced with immunoSEQ multiplex PCR; TCRdb's copy has only in-frame clones and lacks some. This sample has 90,000 to 150,000 clones, with around 81% found just once. Sequenced material: PBMCs. These receptors all come from a woman in her thirties or forties in good health and CMV-seronegative.

This clone was found a few times. This chain joins TRBV2 and TRBJ1-4, with D maybe TRBD1 (6 bases). The V end lost 3 bases, the J end lost 3 bases, and 8 bases lay between the germline ends. Looked up from germline, CDR1 is SNHLY and CDR2 is FYNNEI. CDR3 length: 14 amino acids. The CDR3 DNA follows: TGTGCCAGCAGTGAGGGGGCTGCTAATGAAAAACTGTTTTTT. Amino acid sequence: CASSEGAANEKLFF.

The V and J genes are TRBV28 and TRBJ2-7; unclear D gene. The V gene's germline CDR1 is MDHEN and CDR2 SYDVKM. V was shortened by 1 base and J by 3 bases, with 13 bases between the two germline ends. This CDR3 spans 15 amino acids. The DNA for the CDR3 is TGTGCCAGCAGTTTATTCTCCACTGGTAGCTACGAGCAGTACTTC. Its translation: CASSLFSTGSYEQYF.

This chain uses TRBV4-1 with TRBJ2-1; 10 bases match TRBD2. CDR1 is MGHRA, CDR2 YSYEKL, per germline. This CDR3 is built from 16 residues. Trimming at V came to 4 bases and at J to 8 bases, leaving 11 bases not matched to a gene. Here the CDR3 DNA reads TGCGCCAGCAGCCCCCGGGCTAGCGGGGGTCTCGATGAGCAGTTCTTC. Encoded protein: CASSPRASGGLDEQFF.

As regards this clone: At one boundary the junction diverges from the germline segment, which might be a read error. The rearrangement links TRBV6-8 to TRBJ1-5; D might be TRBD1 (5 bases). Germline loops: CDR1 MNHGY, CDR2 SAAAGT. The length of the CDR3 is 16 residues. The CDR3 loop is CASSSIDSVGNQLQHF. The CDR3 bases are TGTGCCAGCAGTTCGATCGACAGTGTTGGGAATCAGCTCCAGCATTTT.

This clone was counted a few times. The rearrangement joins TRBV5-6 to TRBJ1-1, with 7 positions matching TRBD1. Germline CDR1 reads SGHDT; CDR2 reads YYEEEE. This CDR3 spans 16 amino acids. V lost 2 bases, J lost 5 bases, and 12 bases stayed unmatched. The CDR3: CASSFPQTGRETEAFF. The CDR3 region has the DNA TGTGCCAGCAGCTTCCCGCAGACAGGGCGAGAGACTGAAGCTTTCTTT.

Written as DNA, the CDR3 is TGTGCCAGCAGTTTCCCCGGGGCGGGAGCGCTCACCGGGGAGCTGTTTTTT. Translation: CASSFPGAGALTGELFF. V gene TRBV28 combines with J gene TRBJ2-2, with TRBD2 matching over 7 bases. Trimming took 3 bases from V and 4 from J; bases not matched to a gene: 11. The germline V gene has CDR1 MDHEN and CDR2 SYDVKM. CDR3 length: 17 residues.

Here the CDR3 DNA reads TGTGCCAGCTCACTAAGACTAGCGGGTCTGGCTAGCACAGATACGCAGTATTTT. Protein: CASSLRLAGLASTDTQYF. The chain links TRBV18 to TRBJ2-3, with TRBD2 identical over 10 bases. CDR3 length equals 18 residues. Germline CDR1 is KGHSH and CDR2 is LQKENI. V shed 4 bases and J 0 bases; nucleotides not matched to a gene: 10.

This chain links TRBV12-1 with TRBJ2-7; TRBD2, the table's D call, lacks a check against the DNA. TRBV12-1 constitutes a pseudogene. The CDR3 sequence is 17 residues long. The CDR3 reads CASSLSPWCSGREGGYF. The CDR3 DNA reads as TGTGCCAGCAGCCTATCTCCATGGTGTTCCGGGCGGGAGGGAGGGTACTTC.

V usage is TRBV6-1 and J usage is TRBJ2-5; the match to TRBD2 covers 8 bases. With V trimmed by 6 bases and J by 5 bases, 11 bases remained unmatched. Germline assignment: CDR1 MNHNS and CDR2 SASEGT. The CDR3 runs to 15 residues. Here the CDR3 reads CASSGGGGAVETQYF. The CDR3 DNA sequence: TGTGCCAGCAGCGGGGGGGGAGGTGCCGTCGAGACCCAGTACTTC.

The CDR3 nucleotides read TGTGCCAGCAGCTTGAGGTCCGGGACAGCATTTAACTATGGCTACACCTTC. Its translation: CASSLRSGTAFNYGYTF. V usage is TRBV5-4 and J usage is TRBJ1-2, with 7 bases matching TRBD1. The trim removed 1 base at V and 1 base at J, leaving 10 bases unmatched. Germline CDR1 SGHNT, CDR2 YYREEE (reference sequence). There are 17 residues in the CDR3.

This clone was picked up a small number of times. The V call is TRBV6-6, the J call TRBJ1-1; D is perhaps TRBD1 (6 bases). The V gene lost 7 bases and the J gene lost 6 bases, with 12 bases spanning the gap. From germline, CDR1 is MNHNY and CDR2 SVGAGI (reference sequence). The CDR3 loop spans 12 amino acids. The CDR3 DNA is TGTGCCAGCACCAGTGGGGGCGCTGAAGCTTTCTTT. Encoded protein: CASTSGGAEAFF.

This clone was seen more than once but under ten times. The chain combines TRBV4-1 with TRBJ1-1; D is undetermined. The V and J ends lost 1 base and 2 bases respectively, with 8 bases between them. Germline lookup yields CDR1 MGHRA and CDR2 YSYEKL. The CDR3 is 14 amino acids. DNA for the CDR3: TGCGCCAGCAGCCAAGCCGGGTCAAACACTGAAGCTTTCTTT. Amino acids: CASSQAGSNTEAFF.

This chain joins TRBV23-1 and TRBJ2-5; D ambiguous. TRBJ2-7 explains the end of the DNA better; the J call may be wrong. TRBV23-1 is assigned to the ORF class and has an uncertain function. There are 11 residues in the CDR3. This chain's CDR3 is CASSVEYEQYF. CDR3 in DNA: TGCGCCAGCAGTGTAGAGTACGAGCAGTACTTC.

The chain links TRBV9 to TRBJ2-5; 11 positions agree with TRBD1. From germline, CDR1 is SGDLS and CDR2 YYNGEE. The CDR3 runs 15 residues. The J segment lost 5 bases and the V segment lost 4 bases, leaving 7 bases of the junction unmatched. DNA of the CDR3: TGTGCCAGCAGCCTTGGGACAGGGGGTTTGGAGACCCAGTACTTC. Its translation: CASSLGTGGLETQYF.

V usage is TRBV6-5 and J usage is TRBJ2-7, with a tentative D call TRBD1 (6 bases). The germline V gene has CDR1 MNHEY and CDR2 SVGAGI. V lost 2 bases to trimming and J lost 5 bases, with 13 bases between them. The CDR3 covers 14 residues. CDR3 sequence reads: CASSYDRWAHEQYF. CDR3 DNA: TGTGCCAGCAGTTACGACAGGTGGGCCCACGAGCAGTACTTC.

The V and J genes are TRBV27 and TRBJ2-7, with a possible D match to TRBD1 (6 bases). The germline V gene has CDR1 MNHEY and CDR2 SMNVEV (reference sequence). V was shortened by 5 bases and J by 5 bases, with 16 bases between the two germline ends. This CDR3 is built from 14 residues. The CDR3 DNA follows: TGTGCCAGCAGTCGAGACAGGTTATTAAACGAGCAGTACTTC. It codes for CASSRDRLLNEQYF.

The chain couples TRBV11-3 to TRBJ2-5; 9 bases agree with TRBD2. CDR1 is SGHNT and CDR2 is YENEEA in the germline V gene. With 1 base clipped from V and 4 bases from J, the junction kept 4 bases outside the gene matches. The CDR3 has 15 amino acids. The CDR3 DNA follows: TGTGCCAGCAGCTTAGGCGGGGGGGCAGGAGAGACCCAGTACTTC. Translating gives CASSLGGGAGETQYF.

This clone was observed once. The chain links TRBV29-1 to TRBJ1-1, with TRBD1 as a possible D gene (6 bases). V was pared by 6 bases and J by 0 bases, with 14 bases between. The CDR3 sequence is 14 residues long. Germline V lookup: CDR1 SQVTM, CDR2 ANQGSEA. The CDR3 protein is CSVERQAMNTEAFF. In DNA, the CDR3 is TGCAGCGTCGAAAGACAGGCCATGAACACTGAAGCTTTCTTT.

A few counts support this clone. V and J are TRBV5-1 and TRBJ2-2; D may be TRBD1 (6 bases). The germline V and J ends were trimmed by 1 base and 5 bases, with 6 bases remaining between them. Germline loops: CDR1 SGHRS, CDR2 YFSETQ. The CDR3 covers 13 residues. CDR3 DNA sequence: TGCGCCAGCAGCTTGCAGGGGACCGGGGAGCTGTTTTTT. Protein sequence: CASSLQGTGELFF.

This sequence joins TRBV23-1 and TRBJ2-7, with D perhaps TRBD1 (5 bases). TRBV23-1 is an open reading frame whose function is uncertain. The germline V and J ends were trimmed by 8 bases and 2 bases, with 22 bases remaining between them. The CDR3 has 16 amino acids. CDR3 coding DNA: TGCGCCAGCCCCCGTACGCTACCTTTGGGGCCCTACGAGCAGTACTTC. Protein product: CASPRTLPLGPYEQYF.

This clone was found once. The chain has TRBV10-2 and TRBJ1-2; D uncertain. Germline CDR1 and CDR2: WSHSY and SAAADI. V lost 2 bases, J lost 8 bases, and 9 bases lay in between. This CDR3 spans 12 amino acids. The CDR3 coding sequence is TGCGCCAGCAGTGAGGAGAGTTGGGGCTACACCTTC. This encodes CASSEESWGYTF.

This clone was counted only a few times. The J gene is TRBJ1-1, the V gene TRBV2; D not resolved. The CDR3 runs 13 residues. V gave up 3 bases and J gave up 3 bases, with 8 bases separating them. CDR1 is SNHLY and CDR2 is FYNNEI in the germline V gene. This chain's CDR3 is CASSDDQDTEAFF. CDR3 nucleotides: TGTGCCAGCAGTGATGACCAGGACACTGAAGCTTTCTTT.

This sequence joins TRBV10-1 and TRBJ1-4, with D tentatively TRBD1 (6 bases). The CDR3 totals 15 residues. V gave up 8 bases and J gave up 4 bases, with 17 bases separating them. Germline CDR1 WNHNN, CDR2 SYGVQD (reference sequence). CDR3 sequence: CASRTGGDNNEKLFF. CDR3 nucleotides: TGCGCCAGCCGCACGGGGGGCGATAATAATGAAAAACTGTTTTTT.

This clone was seen a single time. The V and J genes are TRBV25-1 and TRBJ1-6, with 9 positions matching TRBD1. Germline CDR1 reads MGHDK; CDR2 reads SYGVNS. There are 15 residues in the CDR3. V was clipped by 1 base and J by 7 bases; unmatched bases: 2. CDR3 in amino acids: CASSESTGGNSPLHF. The CDR3 nucleotides read TGTGCCAGCAGTGAATCCACAGGGGGCAATTCACCCCTCCACTTT.

The rearrangement joins TRBV9 to TRBJ2-7, with D possibly being TRBD1 (5 bases). This CDR3 contains 15 residues. Trimming cost V 9 bases and J 1 base, with 20 bases left between them. The germline V gene encodes CDR1 SGDLS and CDR2 YYNGEE. DNA for the CDR3: TGTGCCACTTCCCCAGGGTGGGATGCTTCCTACGAGCAGTACTTC. Encoded protein: CATSPGWDASYEQYF.

V usage is TRBV19 and J usage is TRBJ2-5; the match to TRBD1 covers 10 bases. This CDR3 comprises 13 residues. The germline CDR1 and CDR2 sequences are LNHDA and SQIVND (reference sequence). Trimming at V came to 5 bases and at J to 5 bases, leaving 2 bases not matched to a gene. The CDR3 sequence is CASSWTGGETQYF. DNA of the CDR3: TGTGCCAGTAGTTGGACAGGGGGGGAGACCCAGTACTTC. Full variable domain (outside the CDR3, taken from reference TRBV19 and TRBJ2-5): DGGITQSPKYLFRKEGQNVTLSCEQNLNHDAMYWYRQDPGQGLRLIYYSQIVNDFQKGDIAEGYSVSREKKESFPLTVTSAQKNPTAFYLCASSWTGGETQYFGPGTRLLVL.

The V call is TRBV7-9, the J call TRBJ2-5, with 7 bases matching TRBD2. This CDR3 has 13 amino acids. Germline CDR1 SEHNR, CDR2 FQNEAQ (reference sequence). The trim removed 3 bases at V and 4 bases at J, leaving 2 bases unmatched. The CDR3 sequence: CASSLAGAETQYF. CDR3 DNA: TGTGCCAGCAGCTTGGCGGGAGCAGAGACCCAGTACTTC. Combining the CDR3 with reference TRBV7-9 and TRBJ2-5 gives the whole variable domain DTGVSQNPRHKITKRGQNVTFRCDPISEHNRLYWYRQTLGQGPEFLTYFQNEAQLEKSRLLSDRFSAERPKGSFSTLEIQRTEQGDSAMYLCASSLAGAETQYFGPGTRLLVL.

This clone was counted only a few times. The V gene is TRBV2, the J gene TRBJ1-4; D is unresolved. The germline CDR1 and CDR2 sequences are SNHLY and FYNNEI. The V end was cut by 6 bases, the J end by 0 bases, with 14 bases between. The CDR3 length is 16 residues. The CDR3 sequence: CASSETNPATNEKLFF. Here the CDR3 DNA reads TGTGCCAGCAGCGAGACTAACCCTGCAACTAATGAAAAACTGTTTTTT.

This rearrangement joins TRBV30 to TRBJ2-5, with 13 bases that match TRBD2. Germline values: CDR1 GTSNPN, CDR2 SVGIG (reference sequence). V shed 5 bases, J shed 1 base, and the junction held 4 bases outside the gene matches. CDR3 size: 15 residues. As DNA, the CDR3 is TGTGCCTGGGACCGGACTAGCGGGGGCCAAGAGACCCAGTACTTC. It is translated as CAWDRTSGGQETQYF.